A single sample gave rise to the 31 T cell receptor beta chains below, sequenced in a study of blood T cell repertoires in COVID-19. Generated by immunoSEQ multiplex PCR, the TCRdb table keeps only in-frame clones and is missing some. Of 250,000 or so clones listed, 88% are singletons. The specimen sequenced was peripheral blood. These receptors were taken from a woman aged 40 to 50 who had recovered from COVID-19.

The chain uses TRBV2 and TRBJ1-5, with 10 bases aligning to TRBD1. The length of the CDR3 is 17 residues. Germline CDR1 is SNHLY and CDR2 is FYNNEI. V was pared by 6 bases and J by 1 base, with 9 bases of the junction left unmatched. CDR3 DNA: TGTGCCAGCAGAGACAGGGGGCGGCTAAGCAGCAATCAGCCCCAGCATTTT. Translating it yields CASRDRGRLSSNQPQHF. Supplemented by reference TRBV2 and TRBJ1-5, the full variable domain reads EPEVTQTPSHQVTQMGQEVILRCVPISNHLYFYWYRQILGQKVEFLVSFYNNEISEKSEIFDDQFSVERPDGSNFTLKIRSTKLEDSAMYFCASRDRGRLSSNQPQHFGDGTRLSIL.

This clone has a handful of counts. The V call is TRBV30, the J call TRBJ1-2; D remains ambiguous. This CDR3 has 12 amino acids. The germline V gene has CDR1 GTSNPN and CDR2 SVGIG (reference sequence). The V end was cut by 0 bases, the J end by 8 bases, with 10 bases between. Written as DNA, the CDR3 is TGTGCCTGGAGTGTACGGCAGCGCGGCTACACCTTC. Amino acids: CAWSVRQRGYTF.

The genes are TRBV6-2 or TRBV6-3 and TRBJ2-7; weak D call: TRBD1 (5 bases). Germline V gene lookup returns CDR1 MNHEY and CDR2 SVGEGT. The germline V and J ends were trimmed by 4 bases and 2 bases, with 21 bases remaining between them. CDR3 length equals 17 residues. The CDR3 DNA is TGTGCCAGCAGTTCACCTCTGGGGCGAGGCGTAGCCTACGAGCAGTACGTC. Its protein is CASSSPLGRGVAYEQYV.

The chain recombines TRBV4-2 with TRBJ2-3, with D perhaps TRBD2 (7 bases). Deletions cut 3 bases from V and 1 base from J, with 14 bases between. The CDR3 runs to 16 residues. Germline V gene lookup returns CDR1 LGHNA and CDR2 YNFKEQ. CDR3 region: CASSQPTGGRTDTQYF. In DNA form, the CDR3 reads TGTGCCAGCAGCCAGCCCACCGGGGGGCGCACAGATACGCAGTATTTT.

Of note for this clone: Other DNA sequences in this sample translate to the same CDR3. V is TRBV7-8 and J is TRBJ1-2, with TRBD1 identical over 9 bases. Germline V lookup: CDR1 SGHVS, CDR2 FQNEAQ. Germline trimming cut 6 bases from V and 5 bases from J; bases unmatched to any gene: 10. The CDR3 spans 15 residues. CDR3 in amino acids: CASSFRQGVEYGYTF. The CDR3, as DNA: TGTGCCAGCAGTTTCCGACAGGGGGTCGAGTATGGCTACACCTTC.

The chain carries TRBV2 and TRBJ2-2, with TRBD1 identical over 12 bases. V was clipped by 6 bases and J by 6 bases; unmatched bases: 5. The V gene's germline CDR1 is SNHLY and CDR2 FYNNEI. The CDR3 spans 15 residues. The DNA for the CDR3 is TGTGCCAGCAGGGTGGGACAGGGGGCCGCCGGGGAGCTGTTTTTT. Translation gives CASRVGQGAAGELFF.

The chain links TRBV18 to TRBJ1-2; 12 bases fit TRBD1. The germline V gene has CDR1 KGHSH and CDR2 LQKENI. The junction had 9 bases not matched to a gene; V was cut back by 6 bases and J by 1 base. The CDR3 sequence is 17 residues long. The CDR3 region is CASSAGTGGRGNYGYTF. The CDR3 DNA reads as TGTGCCAGCTCGGCCGGGACAGGGGGCCGGGGTAACTATGGCTACACCTTC.

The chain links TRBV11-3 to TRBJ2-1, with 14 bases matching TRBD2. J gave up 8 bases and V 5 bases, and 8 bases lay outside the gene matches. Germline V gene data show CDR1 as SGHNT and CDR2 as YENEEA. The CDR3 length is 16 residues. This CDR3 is CASSQGRLAGGDEQFF. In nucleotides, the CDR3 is TGTGCCAGCAGCCAGGGGCGACTAGCGGGAGGGGATGAGCAGTTCTTC.

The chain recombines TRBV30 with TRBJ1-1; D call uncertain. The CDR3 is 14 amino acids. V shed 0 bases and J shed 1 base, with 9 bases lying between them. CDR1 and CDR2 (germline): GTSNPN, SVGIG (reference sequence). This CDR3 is CAWSVRVENTEAFF. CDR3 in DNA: TGTGCCTGGAGTGTCCGGGTGGAGAACACTGAAGCTTTCTTT.

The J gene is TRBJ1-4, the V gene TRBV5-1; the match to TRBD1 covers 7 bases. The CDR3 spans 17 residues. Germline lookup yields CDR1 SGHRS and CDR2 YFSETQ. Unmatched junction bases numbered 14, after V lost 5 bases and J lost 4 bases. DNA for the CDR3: TGCGCCAGCAGTCTGTGGGGGGTACAGGGGATTAATGAAAAACTGTTTTTT. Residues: CASSLWGVQGINEKLFF. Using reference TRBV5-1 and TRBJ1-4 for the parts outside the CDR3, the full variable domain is KAGVTQTPRYLIKTRGQQVTLSCSPISGHRSVSWYQQTPGQGLQFLFEYFSETQRNKGNFPGRFSGRQFSNSRSEMNVSTLELGDSALYLCASSLWGVQGINEKLFFGSGTQLSVL.

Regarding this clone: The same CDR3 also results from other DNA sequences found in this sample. The CDR3: CASSLGGLGRGLAGASRPYEQYF. The CDR3 nucleotides are TGCGCCAGCAGCTTGGGGGGGCTGGGCAGGGGATTAGCGGGAGCCTCACGCCCCTACGAGCAGTACTTC. The chain recombines TRBV5-1 with TRBJ2-7; 9 nucleotides agree with TRBD2. Germline CDR1 and CDR2: SGHRS and YFSETQ. The CDR3 loop spans 23 amino acids. Trimming removed 0 bases from V and 2 bases from J; junction bases left unmatched: 27.

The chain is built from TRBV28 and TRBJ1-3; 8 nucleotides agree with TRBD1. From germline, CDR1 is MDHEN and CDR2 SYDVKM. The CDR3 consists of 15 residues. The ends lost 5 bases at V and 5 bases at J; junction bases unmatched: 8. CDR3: CASSPPGTGRNTIYF. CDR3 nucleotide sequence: TGTGCCAGCAGTCCCCCCGGGACAGGTCGAAACACCATATATTTT.

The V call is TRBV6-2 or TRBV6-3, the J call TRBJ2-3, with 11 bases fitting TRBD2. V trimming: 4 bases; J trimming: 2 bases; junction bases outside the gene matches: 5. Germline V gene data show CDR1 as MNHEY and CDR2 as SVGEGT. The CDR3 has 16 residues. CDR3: CASSSRLAGSTDTQYF. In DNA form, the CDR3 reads TGTGCCAGCAGTTCCAGACTAGCGGGATCCACAGATACGCAGTATTTT.

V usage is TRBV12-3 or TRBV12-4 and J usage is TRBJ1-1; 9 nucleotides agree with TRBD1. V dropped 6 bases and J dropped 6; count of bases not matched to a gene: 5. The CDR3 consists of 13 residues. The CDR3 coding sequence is TGTGCCAGCAGGGGACAGGGTTTCCCTGAAGCTTTCTTT. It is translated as CASRGQGFPEAFF.

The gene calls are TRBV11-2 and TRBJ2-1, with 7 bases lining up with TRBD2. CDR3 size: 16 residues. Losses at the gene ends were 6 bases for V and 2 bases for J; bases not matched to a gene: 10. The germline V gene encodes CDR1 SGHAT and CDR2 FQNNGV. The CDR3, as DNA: TGTGCCAGCAGGCCACGGGGCGGGAGTACCTACAATGAGCAGTTCTTC. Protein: CASRPRGGSTYNEQFF.

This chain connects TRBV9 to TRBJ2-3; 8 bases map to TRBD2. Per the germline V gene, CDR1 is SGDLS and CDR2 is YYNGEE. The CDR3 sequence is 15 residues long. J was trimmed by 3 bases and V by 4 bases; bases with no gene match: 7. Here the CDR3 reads CASSTRGGRTDTQYF. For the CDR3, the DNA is TGTGCCAGCAGCACCCGGGGGGGGAGGACAGATACGCAGTATTTT.

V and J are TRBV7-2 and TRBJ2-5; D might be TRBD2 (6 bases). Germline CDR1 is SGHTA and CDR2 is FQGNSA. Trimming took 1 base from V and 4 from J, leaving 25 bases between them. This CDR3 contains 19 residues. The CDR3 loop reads CASSLGPRSRGKLGETQYF. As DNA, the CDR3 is TGTGCCAGCAGCTTAGGGCCAAGGAGCCGGGGGAAATTGGGAGAGACCCAGTACTTC.

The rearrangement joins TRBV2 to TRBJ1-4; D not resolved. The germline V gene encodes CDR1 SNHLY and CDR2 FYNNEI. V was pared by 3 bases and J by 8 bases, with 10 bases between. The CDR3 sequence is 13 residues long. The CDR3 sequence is CASSEEAKEKLFF. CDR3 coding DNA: TGTGCCAGCAGTGAGGAGGCAAAGGAAAAACTGTTTTTT. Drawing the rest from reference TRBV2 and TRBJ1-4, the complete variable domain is EPEVTQTPSHQVTQMGQEVILRCVPISNHLYFYWYRQILGQKVEFLVSFYNNEISEKSEIFDDQFSVERPDGSNFTLKIRSTKLEDSAMYFCASSEEAKEKLFFGSGTQLSVL.

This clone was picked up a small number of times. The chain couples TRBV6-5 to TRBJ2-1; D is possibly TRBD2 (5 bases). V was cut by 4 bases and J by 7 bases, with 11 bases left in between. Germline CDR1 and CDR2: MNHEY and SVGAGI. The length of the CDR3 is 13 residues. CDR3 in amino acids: CASSSDLGNEQFF. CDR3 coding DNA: TGTGCCAGCAGTTCGGACTTAGGGAATGAGCAGTTCTTC.

The CDR3 nucleotides read TGTGCCTGGGGGAAACAGGGGGTCGGGAACACTGAAGCTTTCTTT. Protein: CAWGKQGVGNTEAFF. The V gene is TRBV30, the J gene TRBJ1-1; 8 nucleotides agree with TRBD1. Germline V gene sequence: CDR1 GTSNPN, CDR2 SVGIG (reference sequence). This CDR3 region has 15 residues. The V gene end was trimmed by 5 bases and the J gene end by 1 base; junction bases not matched to a gene: 9.

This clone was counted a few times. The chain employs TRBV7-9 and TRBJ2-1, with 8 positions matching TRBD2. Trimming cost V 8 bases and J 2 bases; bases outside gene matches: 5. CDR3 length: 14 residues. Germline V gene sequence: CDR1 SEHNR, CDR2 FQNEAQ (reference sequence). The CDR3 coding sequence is TGTGCCAGCTTCCCCGGGGGGGCCTACAATGAGCAGTTCTTC. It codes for CASFPGGAYNEQFF. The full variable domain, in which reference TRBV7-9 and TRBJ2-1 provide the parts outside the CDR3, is DTGVSQNPRHKITKRGQNVTFRCDPISEHNRLYWYRQTLGQGPEFLTYFQNEAQLEKSRLLSDRFSAERPKGSFSTLEIQRTEQGDSAMYLCASFPGGAYNEQFFGPGTRLTVL.

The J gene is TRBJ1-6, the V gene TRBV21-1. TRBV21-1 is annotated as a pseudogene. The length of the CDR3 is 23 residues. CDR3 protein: CASSKSLPGAGRPEGRVSSPLHF. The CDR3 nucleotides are TGTGCCAGCAGCAAGTCCCTTCCTGGGGCGGGACGTCCCGAGGGCAGGGTGAGCTCACCCCTCCACTTT.

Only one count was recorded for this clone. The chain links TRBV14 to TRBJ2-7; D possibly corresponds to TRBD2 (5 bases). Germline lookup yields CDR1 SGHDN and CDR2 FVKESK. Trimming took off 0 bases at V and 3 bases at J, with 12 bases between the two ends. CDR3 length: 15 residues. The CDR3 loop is CASSQDWRAYYEQYF. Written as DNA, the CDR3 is TGTGCCAGCAGCCAAGATTGGCGGGCGTACTACGAGCAGTACTTC.

The CDR3 reads CAWSVPGLAGVETQYF. The CDR3 DNA reads TGTGCCTGGAGTGTACCGGGACTAGCGGGAGTGGAGACCCAGTACTTC. V usage is TRBV30 and J usage is TRBJ2-5; TRBD2 matches at 14 bases. With V trimmed by 0 bases and J by 5 bases, 5 bases remained unmatched. CDR3 length: 16 residues. Germline assignment: CDR1 GTSNPN and CDR2 SVGIG (reference sequence).

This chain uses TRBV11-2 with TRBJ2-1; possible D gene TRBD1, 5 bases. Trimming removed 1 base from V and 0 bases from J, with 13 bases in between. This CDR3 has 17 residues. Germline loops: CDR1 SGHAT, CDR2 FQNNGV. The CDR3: CASSLVGHGSSYNEQFF. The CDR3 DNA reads TGTGCCAGCAGCTTAGTCGGACACGGAAGCTCCTACAATGAGCAGTTCTTC.

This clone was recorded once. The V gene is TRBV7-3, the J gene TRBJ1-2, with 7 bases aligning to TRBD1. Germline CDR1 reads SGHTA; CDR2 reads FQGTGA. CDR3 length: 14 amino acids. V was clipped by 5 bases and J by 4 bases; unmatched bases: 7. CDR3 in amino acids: CASSPQGGAYGYTF. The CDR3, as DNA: TGTGCCAGCAGCCCCCAGGGGGGCGCCTATGGCTACACCTTC.

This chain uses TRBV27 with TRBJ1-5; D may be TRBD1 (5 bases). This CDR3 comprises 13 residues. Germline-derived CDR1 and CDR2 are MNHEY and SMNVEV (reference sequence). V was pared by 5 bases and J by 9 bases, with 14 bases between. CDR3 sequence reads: CASSPPGFLPQHF. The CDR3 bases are TGTGCCAGCAGTCCCCCAGGGTTTCTGCCCCAGCATTTT.

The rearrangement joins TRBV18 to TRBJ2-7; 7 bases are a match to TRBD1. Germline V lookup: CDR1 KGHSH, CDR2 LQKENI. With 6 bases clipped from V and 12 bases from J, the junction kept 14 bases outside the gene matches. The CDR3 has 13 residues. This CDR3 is CASSPEGARSSYF. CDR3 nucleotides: TGTGCCAGCTCCCCCGAGGGGGCCAGGAGTTCGTACTTC.

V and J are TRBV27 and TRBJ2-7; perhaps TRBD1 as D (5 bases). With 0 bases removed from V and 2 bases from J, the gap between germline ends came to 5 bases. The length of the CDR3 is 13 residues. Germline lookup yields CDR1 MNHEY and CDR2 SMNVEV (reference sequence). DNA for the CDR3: TGTGCCAGCAGTTTATCGACAGCCTACGAGCAGTACTTC. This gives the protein CASSLSTAYEQYF.

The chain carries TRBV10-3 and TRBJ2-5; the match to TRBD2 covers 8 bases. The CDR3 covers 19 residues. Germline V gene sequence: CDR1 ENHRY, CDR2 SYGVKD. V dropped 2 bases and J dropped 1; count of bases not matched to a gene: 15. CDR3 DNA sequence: TGTGCCATCAGTGAGGGACTAGCCAAGGGGGGTCCGCGCCAAGAGACCCAGTACTTC. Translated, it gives CAISEGLAKGGPRQETQYF.

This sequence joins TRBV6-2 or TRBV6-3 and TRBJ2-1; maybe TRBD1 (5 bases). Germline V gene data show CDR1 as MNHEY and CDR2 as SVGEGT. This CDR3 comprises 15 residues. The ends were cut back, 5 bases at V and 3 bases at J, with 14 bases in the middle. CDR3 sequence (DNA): TGTGCCAGCAGTGGGCGGACACCCCGCTACAATGAGCAGTTCTTC. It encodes CASSGRTPRYNEQFF.